The T cell receptor (beta chain) under discussion was sequenced for a study of cytomegalovirus exposure and HLA in healthy donors. Study-level findings and limits: A prior analysis recorded that most TCR beta V segments were productive about 90% or about 30% of the time. A later analysis showed that HLA-associated TCR beta chains had undergone more clonal expansion than equally common others. The study labeled 150 to 200 TCR beta chains cytomegalovirus-associated.

Concerning this clone itself: Its specificity is not known.

Researchers ran the PCR with 60 Vbeta and 13 Jbeta primers. Clones were read by immunoSEQ multiplex PCR, and TCRdb kept only the in-frame ones, dropping some. The data show under 100,000 clones, over 70% seen once. CDR3 length: 12 residues. Trimming at V came to 0 bases and at J to 9 bases, leaving 3 bases not matched to a gene. Germline CDR1 and CDR2: SGHRS and YFSETQ. These donors counted as nominally healthy when sampled, but unrecorded immune exposures were likely. This TCR came from a man between 18 and 29 years old in good health and CMV-seropositive. The sample consisted of PBMCs. The genes are TRBV5-1 and TRBJ2-7, with TRBD2 identical over 7 bases. CDR3 loop: CASSLGEGRQYF. CDR3 in DNA: TGCGCCAGCAGCTTGGGGGAGGGGAGGCAGTACTTC.